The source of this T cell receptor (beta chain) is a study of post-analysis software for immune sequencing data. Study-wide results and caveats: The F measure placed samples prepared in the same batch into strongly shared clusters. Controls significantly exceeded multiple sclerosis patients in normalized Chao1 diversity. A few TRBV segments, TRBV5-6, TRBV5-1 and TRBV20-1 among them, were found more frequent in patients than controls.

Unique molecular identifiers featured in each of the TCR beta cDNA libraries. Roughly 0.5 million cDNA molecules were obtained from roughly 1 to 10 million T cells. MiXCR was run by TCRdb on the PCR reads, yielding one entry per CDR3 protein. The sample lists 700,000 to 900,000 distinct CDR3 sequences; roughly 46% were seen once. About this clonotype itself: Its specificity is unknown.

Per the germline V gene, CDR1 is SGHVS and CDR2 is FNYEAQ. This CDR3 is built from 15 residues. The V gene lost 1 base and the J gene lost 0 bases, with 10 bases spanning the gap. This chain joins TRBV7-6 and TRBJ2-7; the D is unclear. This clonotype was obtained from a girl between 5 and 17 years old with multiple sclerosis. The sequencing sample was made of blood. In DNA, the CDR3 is TGTGCCAGCAGCTTAGAGCCGGAATCCTCCTACGAGCAGTACTTC. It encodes CASSLEPESSYEQYF.